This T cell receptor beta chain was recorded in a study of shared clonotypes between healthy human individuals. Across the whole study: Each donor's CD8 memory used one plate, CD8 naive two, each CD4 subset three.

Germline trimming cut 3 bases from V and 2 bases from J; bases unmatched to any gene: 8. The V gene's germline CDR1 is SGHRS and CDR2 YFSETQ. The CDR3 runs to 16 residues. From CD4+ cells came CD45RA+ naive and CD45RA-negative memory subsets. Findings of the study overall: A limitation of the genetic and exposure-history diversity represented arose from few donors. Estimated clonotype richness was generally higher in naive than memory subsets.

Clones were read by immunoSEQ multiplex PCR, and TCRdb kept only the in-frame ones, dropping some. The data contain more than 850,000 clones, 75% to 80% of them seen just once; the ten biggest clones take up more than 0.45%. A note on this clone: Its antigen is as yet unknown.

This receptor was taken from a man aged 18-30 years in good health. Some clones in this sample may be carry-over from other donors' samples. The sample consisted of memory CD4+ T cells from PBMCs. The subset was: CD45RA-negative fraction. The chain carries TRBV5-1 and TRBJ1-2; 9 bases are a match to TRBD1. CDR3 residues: CASSSGQGTLNYGYTF. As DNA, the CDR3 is TGCGCCAGCAGCTCCGGACAGGGGACCCTCAACTATGGCTACACCTTC.